A selection of T cell receptor beta chains follows, all from one sample in a study of blood T cells in healthy people across ages. Using its own MiXCR run on the 5' RACE reads, TCRdb lists one record per CDR3 protein. The table shows about 970,000 distinct CDR3 sequences, with 51% occurring only once. Sample: blood. Source of these receptors: a woman aged 60-75 years in good health. Both conserved end residues are part of each CDR3. D genes are given only for firm matches.

v_call	j_call	d_call	cdr3_aa
TRBV7-2	TRBJ1-5	TRBD1	CASSLGTVNQPRHF
TRBV4-1	TRBJ2-1	TRBD2	CASSQGRLAGGDEQFF
TRBV18	TRBJ2-7	TRBD1	CASSGSSSRTGTREQYF
TRBV6-1	TRBJ2-4	NA	CASSELPGTKNIQYF
TRBV4-1	TRBJ2-4	TRBD2	CASSQGRTSGIGAKNIQYF
TRBV20-1	TRBJ1-1	NA	CSARALGRSHTEAFF
TRBV7-2	TRBJ2-1	NA	CASSLLGSLSYNEQFF
TRBV20-1	TRBJ1-2	NA	CSASQSANYGYTF
TRBV27	TRBJ2-7	TRBD1	CARKTRTGLYEQYF
TRBV28	TRBJ2-1	NA	CASKSGSYNEQFF
TRBV28	TRBJ2-4	TRBD2	CASSLSRGRIPAKNIQYF
TRBV20-1	NA	NA	CSAPKDSPYNEQYF
TRBV6-1	TRBJ2-7	NA	CASSLEIRSYEQYF
TRBV7-9	TRBJ2-3	NA	CASRRASVTDTQYF
TRBV20-1	TRBJ2-1	TRBD2	CSAPARGTRPNEQFF
TRBV5-4	TRBJ2-7	NA	CASSFPRDEQYF
TRBV29-1	TRBJ1-1	NA	CSVLSANTEAFF
TRBV28	TRBJ2-4	NA	CASSLGGMGQAKNIQYF
TRBV20-1	TRBJ2-5	NA	CSVRPATETQYF
TRBV6-5	TRBJ1-1	TRBD1	CASSYFSGQAEAFF
TRBV4-3	TRBJ2-3	NA	CASSQEPYLISDIQYF
TRBV29-1	TRBJ2-4	NA	CSVAGDTKNIQYF
TRBV25-1	TRBJ2-3	NA	CASSEDSPIRHTDTQYF
TRBV7-9	TRBJ2-1	NA	CASNRRVDDEQFF
TRBV10-2	TRBJ2-6	NA	CASTLILQSEGANVLTF
TRBV20-1	TRBJ2-3	TRBD2	CSAATRTSGSTDTQYF
TRBV7-2	TRBJ2-7	NA	CASSASRTRLREQYF
TRBV12-3/TRBV12-4	TRBJ2-3	TRBD2	CASSRNSGRADTQYF
TRBV28	TRBJ2-5	TRBD2	CASSFTSGLAESEQYF
TRBV4-3	TRBJ2-5	NA	CASSQEAGETQYF
TRBV10-3	TRBJ2-5	NA	CAISNPPGAETLYQETQYF
TRBV5-1	TRBJ1-6	TRBD1	CASSLGVGTDGNSPLHF
TRBV9	TRBJ2-1	NA	CASSVPRGSNLVNEQFF
TRBV3-1	NA	NA	CASSPLRLAFGNEQYF
TRBV12-3/TRBV12-4	TRBJ2-7	TRBD1	CASSRQGANSYEQYF
TRBV20-1	TRBJ1-2	NA	CSARLGRVLNYGYTF
TRBV6-5	TRBJ1-6	NA	CASSYVTDRPKDSPLHF
TRBV12-3/TRBV12-4	TRBJ2-3	TRBD2	CASTRTSGSYLDTQYF
TRBV30	TRBJ2-7	NA	CAWGQAYEQYF